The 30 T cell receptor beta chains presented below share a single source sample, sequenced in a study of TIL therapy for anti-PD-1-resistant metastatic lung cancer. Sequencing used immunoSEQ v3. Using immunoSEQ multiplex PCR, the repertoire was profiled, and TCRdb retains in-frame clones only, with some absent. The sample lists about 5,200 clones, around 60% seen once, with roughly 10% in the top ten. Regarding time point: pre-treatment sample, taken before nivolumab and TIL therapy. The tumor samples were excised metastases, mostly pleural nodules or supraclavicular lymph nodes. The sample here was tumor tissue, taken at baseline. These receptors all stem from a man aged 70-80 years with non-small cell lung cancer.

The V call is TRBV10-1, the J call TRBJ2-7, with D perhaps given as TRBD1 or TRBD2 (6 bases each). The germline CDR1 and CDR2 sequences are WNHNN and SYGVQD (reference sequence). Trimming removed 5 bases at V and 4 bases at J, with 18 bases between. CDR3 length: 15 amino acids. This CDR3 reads CASSPRLGGRYEQYF. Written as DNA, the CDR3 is TGCGCCAGCAGTCCCCGACTAGGGGGGAGGTACGAGCAGTACTTC.

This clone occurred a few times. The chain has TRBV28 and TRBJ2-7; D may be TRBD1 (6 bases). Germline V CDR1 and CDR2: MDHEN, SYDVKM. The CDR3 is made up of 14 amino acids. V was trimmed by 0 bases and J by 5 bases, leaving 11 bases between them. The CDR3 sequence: CASSLWGAPHEQYF. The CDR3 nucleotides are TGTGCCAGCAGTTTATGGGGGGCGCCCCACGAGCAGTACTTC.

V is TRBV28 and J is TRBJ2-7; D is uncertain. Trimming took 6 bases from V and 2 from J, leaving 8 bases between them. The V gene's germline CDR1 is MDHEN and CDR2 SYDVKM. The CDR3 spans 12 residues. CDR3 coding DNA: TGTGCCAGCAGCGCCCCAACCTACGAGCAGTACTTC. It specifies CASSAPTYEQYF.

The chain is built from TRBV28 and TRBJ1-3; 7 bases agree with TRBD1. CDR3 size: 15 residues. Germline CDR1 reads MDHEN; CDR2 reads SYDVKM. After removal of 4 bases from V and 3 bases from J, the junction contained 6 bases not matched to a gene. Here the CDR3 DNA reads TGTGCCAGCAGTTCCATTGGACAGGTTGGAAACACCATATATTTT. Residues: CASSSIGQVGNTIYF. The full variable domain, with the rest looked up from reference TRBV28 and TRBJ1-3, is DVKVTQSSRYLVKRTGEKVFLECVQDMDHENMFWYRQDPGLGLRLIYFSYDVKMKEKGDIPEGYSVSREKKERFSLILESASTNQTSMYLCASSSIGQVGNTIYFGEGSWLTVV.

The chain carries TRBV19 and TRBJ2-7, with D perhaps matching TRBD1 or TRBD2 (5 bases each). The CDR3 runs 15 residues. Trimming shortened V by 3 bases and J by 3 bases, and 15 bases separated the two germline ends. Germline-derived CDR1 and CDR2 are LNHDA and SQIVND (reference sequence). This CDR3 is CASSIGTATLYEQYF. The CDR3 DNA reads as TGTGCCAGTAGTATCGGGACCGCAACACTCTACGAGCAGTACTTC. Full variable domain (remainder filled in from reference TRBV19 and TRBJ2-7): DGGITQSPKYLFRKEGQNVTLSCEQNLNHDAMYWYRQDPGQGLRLIYYSQIVNDFQKGDIAEGYSVSREKKESFPLTVTSAQKNPTAFYLCASSIGTATLYEQYFGPGTRLTVT.

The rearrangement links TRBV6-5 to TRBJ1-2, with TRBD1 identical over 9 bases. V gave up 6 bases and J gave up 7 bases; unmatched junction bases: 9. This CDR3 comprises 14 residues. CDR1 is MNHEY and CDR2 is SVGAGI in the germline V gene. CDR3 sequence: CASRRGQGIVGYTF. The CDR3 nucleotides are TGTGCCAGCAGGCGCGGACAGGGGATTGTTGGCTACACCTTC.

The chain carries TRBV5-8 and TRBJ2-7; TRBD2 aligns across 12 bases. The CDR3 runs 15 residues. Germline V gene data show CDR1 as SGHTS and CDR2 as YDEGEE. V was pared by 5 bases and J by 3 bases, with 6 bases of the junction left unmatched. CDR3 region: CASSPTSGSRYEQYF. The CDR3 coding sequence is TGTGCCAGCAGTCCGACTAGCGGGAGCCGCTACGAGCAGTACTTC.

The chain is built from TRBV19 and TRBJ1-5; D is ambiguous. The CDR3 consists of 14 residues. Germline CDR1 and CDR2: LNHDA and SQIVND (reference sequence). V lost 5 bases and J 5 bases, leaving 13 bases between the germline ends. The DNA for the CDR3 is TGTGCCAGTAGTGACCGGGCCAAGGATCAGCCCCAGCATTTT. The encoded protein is CASSDRAKDQPQHF.

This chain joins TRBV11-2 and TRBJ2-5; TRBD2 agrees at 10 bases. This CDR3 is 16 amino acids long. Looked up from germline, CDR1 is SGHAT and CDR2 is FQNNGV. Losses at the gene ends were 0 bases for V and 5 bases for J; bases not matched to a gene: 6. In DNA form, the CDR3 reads TGTGCCAGCAGCTTAGAGAGCGGGAGGGCCTGGGAGACCCAGTACTTC. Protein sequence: CASSLESGRAWETQYF.

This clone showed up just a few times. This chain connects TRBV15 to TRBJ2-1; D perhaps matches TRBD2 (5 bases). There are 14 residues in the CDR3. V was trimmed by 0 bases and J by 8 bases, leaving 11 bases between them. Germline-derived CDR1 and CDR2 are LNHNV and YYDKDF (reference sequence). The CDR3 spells CATSRDRGTYEQFF. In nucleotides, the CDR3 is TGTGCCACCAGCAGAGACCGGGGAACCTATGAGCAGTTCTTC.

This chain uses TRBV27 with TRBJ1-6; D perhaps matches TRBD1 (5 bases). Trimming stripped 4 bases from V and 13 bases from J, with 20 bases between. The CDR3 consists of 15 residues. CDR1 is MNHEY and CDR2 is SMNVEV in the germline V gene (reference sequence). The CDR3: CASSSPRGGSWPLHF. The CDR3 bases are TGTGCCAGCAGTTCACCCCGGGGGGGTAGCTGGCCCCTCCACTTT.

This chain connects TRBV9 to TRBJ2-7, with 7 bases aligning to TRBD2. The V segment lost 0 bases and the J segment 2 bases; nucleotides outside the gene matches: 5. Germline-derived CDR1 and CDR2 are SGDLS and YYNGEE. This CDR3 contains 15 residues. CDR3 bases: TGTGCCAGCAGCGTAGAGGAGGGAGGGACCTACGAGCAGTACTTC. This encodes CASSVEEGGTYEQYF. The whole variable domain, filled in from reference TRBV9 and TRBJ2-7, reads DSGVTQTPKHLITATGQRVTLRCSPRSGDLSVYWYQQSLDQGLQFLIQYYNGEERAKGNILERFSAQQFPDLHSELNLSSLELGDSALYFCASSVEEGGTYEQYFGPGTRLTVT.

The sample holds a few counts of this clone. The CDR3 region has the DNA TGTGCCAGCAGTGCCGTGTCCGGGACTATCAATGAGCAGTTCTTC. It encodes CASSAVSGTINEQFF. V gene TRBV6-1 combines with J gene TRBJ2-1; 7 positions agree with TRBD2. The trim removed 4 bases at V and 6 bases at J, leaving 9 bases unmatched. This CDR3 has 15 residues. Germline V CDR1 and CDR2: MNHNS, SASEGT.

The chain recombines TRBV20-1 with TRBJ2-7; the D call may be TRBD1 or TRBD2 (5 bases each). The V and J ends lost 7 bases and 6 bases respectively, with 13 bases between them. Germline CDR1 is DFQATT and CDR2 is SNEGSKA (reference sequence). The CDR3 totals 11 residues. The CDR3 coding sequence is TGCAGTGTTGGGACCTCCAGCGAGCAGTACTTC. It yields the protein CSVGTSSEQYF.

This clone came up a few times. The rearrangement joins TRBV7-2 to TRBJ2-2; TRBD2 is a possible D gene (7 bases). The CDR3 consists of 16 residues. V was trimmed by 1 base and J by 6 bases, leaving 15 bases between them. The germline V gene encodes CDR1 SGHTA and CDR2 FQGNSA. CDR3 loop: CASSLVGGRPSGELFF. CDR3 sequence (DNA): TGTGCCAGCAGCTTAGTCGGGGGGCGCCCGTCCGGGGAGCTGTTTTTT.

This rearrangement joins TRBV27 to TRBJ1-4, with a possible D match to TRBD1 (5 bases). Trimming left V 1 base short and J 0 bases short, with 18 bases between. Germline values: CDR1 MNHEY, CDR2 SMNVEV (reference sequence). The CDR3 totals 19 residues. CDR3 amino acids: CASSLLGRGNSPTNEKLFF. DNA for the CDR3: TGTGCCAGCAGTTTATTAGGTCGGGGGAATTCACCAACTAATGAAAAACTGTTTTTT.

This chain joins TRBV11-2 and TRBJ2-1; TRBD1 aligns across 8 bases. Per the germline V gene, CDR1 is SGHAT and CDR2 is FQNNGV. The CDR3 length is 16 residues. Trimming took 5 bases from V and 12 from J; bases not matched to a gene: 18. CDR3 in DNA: TGTGCCAGCAGCCCACCCGGGACAGGCCCCTTCCTTATGCAGTTCTTC. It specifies CASSPPGTGPFLMQFF. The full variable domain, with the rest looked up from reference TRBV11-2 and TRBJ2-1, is EAGVAQSPRYKIIEKRQSVAFWCNPISGHATLYWYQQILGQGPKLLIQFQNNGVVDDSQLPKDRFSAERLKGVDSTLKIQPAKLEDSAVYLCASSPPGTGPFLMQFFGPGTRLTVL.

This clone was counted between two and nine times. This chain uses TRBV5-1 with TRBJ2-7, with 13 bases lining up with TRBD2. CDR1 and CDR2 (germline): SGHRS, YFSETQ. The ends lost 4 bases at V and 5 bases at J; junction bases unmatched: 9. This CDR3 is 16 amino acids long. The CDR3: CASSELTSGRANEQYF. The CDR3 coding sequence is TGCGCCAGCAGCGAGCTAACTAGCGGGAGGGCCAACGAGCAGTACTTC.

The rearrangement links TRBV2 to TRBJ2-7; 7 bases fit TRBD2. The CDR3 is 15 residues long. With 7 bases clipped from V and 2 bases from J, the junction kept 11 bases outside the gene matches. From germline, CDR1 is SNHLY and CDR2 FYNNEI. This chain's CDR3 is CASNRGVTVAYEQYF. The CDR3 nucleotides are TGTGCCAGCAACCGGGGGGTGACAGTGGCCTACGAGCAGTACTTC.

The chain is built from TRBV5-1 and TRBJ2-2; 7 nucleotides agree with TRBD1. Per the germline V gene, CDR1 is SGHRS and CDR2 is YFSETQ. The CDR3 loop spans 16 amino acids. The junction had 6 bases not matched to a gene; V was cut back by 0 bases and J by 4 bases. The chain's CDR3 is CASSLGGTASTGELFF. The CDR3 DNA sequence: TGCGCCAGCAGCTTGGGAGGGACAGCGAGCACCGGGGAGCTGTTTTTT.

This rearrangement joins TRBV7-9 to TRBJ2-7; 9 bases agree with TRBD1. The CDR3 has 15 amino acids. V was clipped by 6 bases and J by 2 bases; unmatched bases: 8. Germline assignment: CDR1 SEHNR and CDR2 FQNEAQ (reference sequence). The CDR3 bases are TGTGCCAGCAGTTCGCCGGGACAGGGAACCTACGAGCAGTACTTC. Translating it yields CASSSPGQGTYEQYF.

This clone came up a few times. CDR3: CASSQGTGKDETQYF. For the CDR3, the DNA is TGTGCCAGCAGCCAAGGGACAGGGAAGGATGAGACCCAGTACTTC. V gene TRBV4-2 combines with J gene TRBJ2-5, with TRBD1 identical over 8 bases. This CDR3 has 15 amino acids. Trimming cost V 1 base and J 5 bases; bases outside gene matches: 6. Germline V gene lookup returns CDR1 LGHNA and CDR2 YNFKEQ.

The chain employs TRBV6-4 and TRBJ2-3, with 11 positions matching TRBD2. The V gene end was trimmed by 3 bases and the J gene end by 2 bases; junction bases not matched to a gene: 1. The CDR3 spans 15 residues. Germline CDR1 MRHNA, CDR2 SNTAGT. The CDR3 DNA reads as TGTGCCAGCAGTGATAGCGGGAGGGTCACAGATACGCAGTATTTT. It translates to CASSDSGRVTDTQYF.

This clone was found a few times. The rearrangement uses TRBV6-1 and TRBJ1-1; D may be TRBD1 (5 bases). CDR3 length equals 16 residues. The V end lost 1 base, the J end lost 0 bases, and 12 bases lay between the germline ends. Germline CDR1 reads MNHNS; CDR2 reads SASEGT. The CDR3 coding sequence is TGTGCCAGCAGTGAAGGGCAGGGACGATTGAACACTGAAGCTTTCTTT. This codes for CASSEGQGRLNTEAFF.

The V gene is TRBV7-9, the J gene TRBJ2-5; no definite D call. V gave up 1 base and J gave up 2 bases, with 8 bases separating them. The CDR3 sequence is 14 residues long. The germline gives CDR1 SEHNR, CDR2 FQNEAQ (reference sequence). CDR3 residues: CASSLGLLQETQYF. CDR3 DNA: TGTGCCAGCAGCTTAGGACTGCTTCAAGAGACCCAGTACTTC.

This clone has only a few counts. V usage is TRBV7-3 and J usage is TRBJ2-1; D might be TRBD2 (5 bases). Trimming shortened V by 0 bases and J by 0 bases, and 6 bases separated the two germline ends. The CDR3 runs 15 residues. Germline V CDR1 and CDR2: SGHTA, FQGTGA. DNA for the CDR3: TGTGCCAGCAGCTTAACCGGGATCTCCTACAATGAGCAGTTCTTC. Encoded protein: CASSLTGISYNEQFF.

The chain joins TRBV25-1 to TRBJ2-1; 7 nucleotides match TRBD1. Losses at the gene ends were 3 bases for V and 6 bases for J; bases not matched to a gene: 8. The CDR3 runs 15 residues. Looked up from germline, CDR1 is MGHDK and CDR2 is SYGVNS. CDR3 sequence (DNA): TGTGCCAGCAGTGACCCCAGACAGGGTGGCAATGAGCAGTTCTTC. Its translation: CASSDPRQGGNEQFF.

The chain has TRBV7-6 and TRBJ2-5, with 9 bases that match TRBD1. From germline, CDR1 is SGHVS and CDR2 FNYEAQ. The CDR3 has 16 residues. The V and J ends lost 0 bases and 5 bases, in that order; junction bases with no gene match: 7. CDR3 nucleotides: TGTGCCAGCAGCTTAGCGAGCGGACAGGGGTCTGAGACCCAGTACTTC. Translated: CASSLASGQGSETQYF.

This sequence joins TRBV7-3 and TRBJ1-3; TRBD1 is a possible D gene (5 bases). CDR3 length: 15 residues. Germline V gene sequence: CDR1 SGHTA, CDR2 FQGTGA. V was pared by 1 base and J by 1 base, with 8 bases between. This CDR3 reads CASSLNPGSGNTIYF. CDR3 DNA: TGTGCCAGCAGCTTAAACCCAGGGTCTGGAAACACCATATATTTT.

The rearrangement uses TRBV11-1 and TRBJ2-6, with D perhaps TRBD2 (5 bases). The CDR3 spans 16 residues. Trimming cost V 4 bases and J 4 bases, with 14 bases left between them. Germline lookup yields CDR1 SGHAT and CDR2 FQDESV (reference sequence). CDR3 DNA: TGTGCCAGCAGCTCGGGGAGTCCCAGGGGGGCCAACGTCCTGACTTTC. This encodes CASSSGSPRGANVLTF.